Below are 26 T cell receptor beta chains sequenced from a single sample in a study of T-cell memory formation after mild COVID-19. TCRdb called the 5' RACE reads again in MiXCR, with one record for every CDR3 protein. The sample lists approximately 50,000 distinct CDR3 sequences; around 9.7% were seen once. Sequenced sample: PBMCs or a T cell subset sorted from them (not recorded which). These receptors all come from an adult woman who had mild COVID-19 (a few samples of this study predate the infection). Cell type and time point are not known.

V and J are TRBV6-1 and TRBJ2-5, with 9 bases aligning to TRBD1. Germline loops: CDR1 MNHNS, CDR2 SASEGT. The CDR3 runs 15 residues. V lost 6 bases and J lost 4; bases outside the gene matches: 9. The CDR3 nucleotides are TGTGCCAGCAGCACACAGGGGGCAAGAGGAGAGACCCAGTACTTC. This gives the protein CASSTQGARGETQYF.

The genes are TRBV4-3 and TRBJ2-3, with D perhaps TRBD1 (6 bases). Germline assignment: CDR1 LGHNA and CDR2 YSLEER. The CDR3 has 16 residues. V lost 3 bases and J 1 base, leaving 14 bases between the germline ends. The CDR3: CASSHTSGVRTDTQYF. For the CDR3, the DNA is TGCGCCAGCAGCCACACCTCAGGGGTCCGCACAGATACGCAGTATTTT.

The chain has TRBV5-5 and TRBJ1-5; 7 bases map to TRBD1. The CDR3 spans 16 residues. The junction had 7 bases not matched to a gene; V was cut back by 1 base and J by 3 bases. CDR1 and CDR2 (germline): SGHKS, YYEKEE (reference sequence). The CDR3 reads CASSLLQGVNNQPQHF. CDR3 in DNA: TGTGCCAGCAGCTTGTTGCAGGGGGTAAACAATCAGCCCCAGCATTTT. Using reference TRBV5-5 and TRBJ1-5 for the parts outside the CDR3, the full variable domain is DAGVTQSPTHLIKTRGQQVTLRCSPISGHKSVSWYQQVLGQGPQFIFQYYEKEERGRGNFPDRFSARQFPNYSSELNVNALLLGDSALYLCASSLLQGVNNQPQHFGDGTRLSIL.

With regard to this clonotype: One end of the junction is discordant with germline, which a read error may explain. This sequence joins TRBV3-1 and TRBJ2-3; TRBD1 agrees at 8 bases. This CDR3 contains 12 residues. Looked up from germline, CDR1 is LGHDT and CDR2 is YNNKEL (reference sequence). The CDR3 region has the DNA TGTGCCAGCAGCCAAGGGGACAGGTCGCAATATTTT. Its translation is CASSQGDRSQYF.

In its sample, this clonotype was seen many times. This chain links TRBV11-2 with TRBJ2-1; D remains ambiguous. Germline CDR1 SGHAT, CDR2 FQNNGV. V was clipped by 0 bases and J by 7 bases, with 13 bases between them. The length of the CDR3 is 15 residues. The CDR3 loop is CASSLDAQPVNEQFF. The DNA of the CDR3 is TGTGCCAGCAGCTTAGACGCTCAACCCGTTAATGAGCAGTTCTTC.

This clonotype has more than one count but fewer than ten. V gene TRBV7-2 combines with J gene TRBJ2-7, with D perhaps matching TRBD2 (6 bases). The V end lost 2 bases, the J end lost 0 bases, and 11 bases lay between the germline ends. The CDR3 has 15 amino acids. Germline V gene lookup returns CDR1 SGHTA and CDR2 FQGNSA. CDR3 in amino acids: CASSLFGGASYEQYF. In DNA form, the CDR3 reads TGTGCCAGCAGCTTATTCGGCGGGGCCTCCTACGAGCAGTACTTC.

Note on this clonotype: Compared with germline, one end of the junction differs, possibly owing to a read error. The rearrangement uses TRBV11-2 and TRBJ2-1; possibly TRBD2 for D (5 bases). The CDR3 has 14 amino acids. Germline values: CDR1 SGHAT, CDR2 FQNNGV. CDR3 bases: TGTGCCAGCAGCACGGGAACGGAAATCAATCAGCAGTTCTTC. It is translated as CASSTGTEINQQFF.

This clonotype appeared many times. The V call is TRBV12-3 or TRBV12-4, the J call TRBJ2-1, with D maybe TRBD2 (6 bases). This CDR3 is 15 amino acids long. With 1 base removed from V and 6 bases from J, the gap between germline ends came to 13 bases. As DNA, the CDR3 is TGTGCCAGCAGTTTAGGGGGGGAAGGCTTCAATGAGCAGTTCTTC. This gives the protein CASSLGGEGFNEQFF.

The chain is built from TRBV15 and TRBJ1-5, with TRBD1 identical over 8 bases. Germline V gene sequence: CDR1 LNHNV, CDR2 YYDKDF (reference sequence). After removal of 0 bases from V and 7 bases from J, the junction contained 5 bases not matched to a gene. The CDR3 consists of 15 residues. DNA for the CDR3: TGTGCCACCAGCAGAGAGTCAGGGGGCGGCCAGCCCCAGCATTTT. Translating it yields CATSRESGGGQPQHF.

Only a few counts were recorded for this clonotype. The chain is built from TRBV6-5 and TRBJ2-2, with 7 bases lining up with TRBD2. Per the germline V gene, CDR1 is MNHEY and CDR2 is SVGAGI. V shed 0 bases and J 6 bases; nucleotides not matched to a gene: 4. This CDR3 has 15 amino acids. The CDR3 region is CASSYSFAGAGELFF. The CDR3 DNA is TGTGCCAGCAGTTACTCGTTCGCGGGAGCCGGGGAGCTGTTTTTT.

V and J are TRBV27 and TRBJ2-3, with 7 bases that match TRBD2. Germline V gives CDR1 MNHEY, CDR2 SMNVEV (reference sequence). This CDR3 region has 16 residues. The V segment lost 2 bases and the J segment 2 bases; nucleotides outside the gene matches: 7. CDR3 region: CASSLRASGITDTQYF. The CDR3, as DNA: TGTGCCAGCAGTTTAAGAGCTAGCGGAATCACAGATACGCAGTATTTT.

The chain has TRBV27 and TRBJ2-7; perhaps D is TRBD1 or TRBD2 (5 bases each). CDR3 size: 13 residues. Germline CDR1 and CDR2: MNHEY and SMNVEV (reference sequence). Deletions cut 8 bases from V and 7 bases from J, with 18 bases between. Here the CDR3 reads CASGTALLGEQYF. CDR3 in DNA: TGTGCCAGCGGGACGGCCCTCCTTGGGGAGCAGTACTTC.

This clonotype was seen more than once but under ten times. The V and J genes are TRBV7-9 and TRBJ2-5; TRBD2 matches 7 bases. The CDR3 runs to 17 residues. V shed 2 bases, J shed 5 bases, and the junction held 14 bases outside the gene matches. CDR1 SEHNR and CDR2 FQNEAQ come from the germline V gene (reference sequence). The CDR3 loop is CASSLREGLGGAETQYF. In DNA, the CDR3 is TGTGCCAGCAGCTTAAGGGAGGGTCTAGGAGGCGCGGAGACCCAGTACTTC.

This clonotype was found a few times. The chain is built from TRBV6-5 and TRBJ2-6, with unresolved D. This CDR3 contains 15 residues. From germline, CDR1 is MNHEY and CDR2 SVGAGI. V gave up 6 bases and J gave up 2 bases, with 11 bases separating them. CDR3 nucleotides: TGTGCCAGCAGCAATTTACTGACTGGGGCCAACGTCCTGACTTTC. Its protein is CASSNLLTGANVLTF.

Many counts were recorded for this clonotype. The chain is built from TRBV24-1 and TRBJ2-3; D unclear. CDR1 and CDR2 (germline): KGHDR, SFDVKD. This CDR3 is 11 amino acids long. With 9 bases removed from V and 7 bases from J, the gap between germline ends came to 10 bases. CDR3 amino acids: CATSQSNTQYF. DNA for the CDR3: TGTGCCACCTCGCAGAGTAATACGCAGTATTTT.

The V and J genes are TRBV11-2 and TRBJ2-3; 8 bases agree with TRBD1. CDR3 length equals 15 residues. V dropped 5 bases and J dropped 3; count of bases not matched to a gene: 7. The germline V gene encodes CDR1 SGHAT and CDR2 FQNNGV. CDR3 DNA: TGTGCCAGCAGCGCCGGGACAGGTCTTACAGATACGCAGTATTTT. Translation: CASSAGTGLTDTQYF.

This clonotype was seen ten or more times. This chain's CDR3 is CASSLLREQYF. CDR3 nucleotide sequence: TGTGCCAGCAGCTTACTGCGGGAGCAGTACTTC. The chain joins TRBV11-2 to TRBJ2-7; D unresolved. The germline gives CDR1 SGHAT, CDR2 FQNNGV. The CDR3 contains 11 residues. V was clipped by 2 bases and J by 7 bases, with 6 bases between them.

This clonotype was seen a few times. CDR3 DNA sequence: TGTGCCAGCAGTCCGCCGAGCGGACTAGCGGGAAAATCTAGCACAGATACGCAGTATTTT. This codes for CASSPPSGLAGKSSTDTQYF. V and J are TRBV6-1 and TRBJ2-3, with 12 bases that match TRBD2. The CDR3 covers 20 residues. CDR1 is MNHNS and CDR2 is SASEGT in the germline V gene. J gave up 0 bases and V 5 bases, and 15 bases lay outside the gene matches.

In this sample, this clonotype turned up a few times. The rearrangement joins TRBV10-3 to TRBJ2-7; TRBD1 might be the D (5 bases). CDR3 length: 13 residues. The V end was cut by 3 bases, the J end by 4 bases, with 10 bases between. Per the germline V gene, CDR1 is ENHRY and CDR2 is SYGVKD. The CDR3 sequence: CAISDGQGYEQYF. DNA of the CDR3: TGTGCCATCAGTGATGGGCAGGGTTACGAGCAGTACTTC.

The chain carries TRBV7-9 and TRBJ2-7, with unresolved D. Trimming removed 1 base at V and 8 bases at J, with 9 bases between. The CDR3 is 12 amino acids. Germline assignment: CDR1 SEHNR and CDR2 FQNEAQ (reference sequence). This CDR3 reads CASSLGRYKQYV. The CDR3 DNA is TGTGCCAGCAGCTTAGGGCGTTATAAGCAGTACGTC.

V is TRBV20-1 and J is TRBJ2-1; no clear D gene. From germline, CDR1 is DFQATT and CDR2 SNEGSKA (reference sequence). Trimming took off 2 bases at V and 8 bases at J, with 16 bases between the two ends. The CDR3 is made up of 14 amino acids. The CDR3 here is CSARSRRLTDEQFF. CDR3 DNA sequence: TGCAGTGCTAGAAGTAGAAGGCTGACGGATGAGCAGTTCTTC.

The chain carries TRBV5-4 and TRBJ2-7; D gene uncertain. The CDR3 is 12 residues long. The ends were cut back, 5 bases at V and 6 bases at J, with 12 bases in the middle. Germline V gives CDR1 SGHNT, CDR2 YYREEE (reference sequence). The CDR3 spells CASSSVGSEQYF. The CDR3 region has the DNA TGTGCCAGCAGTTCCGTGGGGTCCGAGCAGTACTTC.

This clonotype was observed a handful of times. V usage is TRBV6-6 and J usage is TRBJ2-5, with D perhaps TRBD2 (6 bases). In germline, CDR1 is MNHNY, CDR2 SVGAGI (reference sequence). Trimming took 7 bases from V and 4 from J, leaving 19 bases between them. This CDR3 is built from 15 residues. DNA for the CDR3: TGTGCCAGCAATGCCCCTGGGGACGGGAGAGAGACCCAGTACTTC. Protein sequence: CASNAPGDGRETQYF.

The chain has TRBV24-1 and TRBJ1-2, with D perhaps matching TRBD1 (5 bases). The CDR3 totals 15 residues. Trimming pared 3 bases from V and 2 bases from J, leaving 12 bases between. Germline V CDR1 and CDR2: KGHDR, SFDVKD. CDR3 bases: TGTGCCACCAGTGATCCGCTCCGGGACAACTATGGCTACACCTTC. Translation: CATSDPLRDNYGYTF.

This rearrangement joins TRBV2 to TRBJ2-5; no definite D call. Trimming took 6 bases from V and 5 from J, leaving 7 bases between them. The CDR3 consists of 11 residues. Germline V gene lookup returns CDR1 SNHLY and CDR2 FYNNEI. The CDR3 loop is CASRPEETQYF. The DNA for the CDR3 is TGTGCCAGCAGACCGGAGGAGACCCAGTACTTC.

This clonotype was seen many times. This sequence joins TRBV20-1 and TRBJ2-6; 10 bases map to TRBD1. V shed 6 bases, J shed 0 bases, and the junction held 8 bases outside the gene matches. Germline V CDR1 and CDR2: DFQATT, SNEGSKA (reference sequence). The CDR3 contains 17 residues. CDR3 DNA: TGCAGTGCATCCTACCGGGACAGGGGCTCTGGGGCCAACGTCCTGACTTTC. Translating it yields CSASYRDRGSGANVLTF.